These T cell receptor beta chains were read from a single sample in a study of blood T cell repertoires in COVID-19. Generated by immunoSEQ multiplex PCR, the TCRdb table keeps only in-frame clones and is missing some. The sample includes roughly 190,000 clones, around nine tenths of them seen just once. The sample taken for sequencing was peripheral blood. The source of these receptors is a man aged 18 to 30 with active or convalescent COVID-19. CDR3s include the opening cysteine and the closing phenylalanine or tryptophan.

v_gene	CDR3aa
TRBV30	CAWSGGFSLTDTQYF
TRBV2	CASTGINYGYTF
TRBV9	CASSVDAALSGTEAFF
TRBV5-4	CASSKMLRLAGSNTGELFF
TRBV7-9	CASSLQGSSYEQYF
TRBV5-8	CASRPGPGLSTDTQYF
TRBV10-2	CASRTTYPHYGYTF
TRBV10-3	CAIRPSGSSVREQYF
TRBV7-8	CASSDRDRESNQPQHF
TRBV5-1	CASSLGQGPDTQYF
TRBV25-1	CASSGLLAGGADTQYF
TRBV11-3	CASSLSGETGELFF
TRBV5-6	CASSFRFSAGGLYEQYF
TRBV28	CASSFDRGVGGYTF
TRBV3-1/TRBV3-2	CASSFSGGEGDTQYF
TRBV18	CASSPMSAGISGNTIYF
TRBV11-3	CAPRVYMKKLFF
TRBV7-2	CASSLRGQGAQPQHF
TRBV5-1	CASRTEGGLAFF
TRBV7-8	CASSLVETSDWLDEQFF
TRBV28	CASSFGTGGTYSGNTIYF
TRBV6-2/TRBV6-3	CASSAPTSGRVREQFF
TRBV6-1	CASRGQENQPQHF
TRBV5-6	CASNSQGSYGYTF
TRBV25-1	CASSSRTSGHNEQFF
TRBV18	CASSPGQDLEAFF
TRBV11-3	CASSSQGATEAFF
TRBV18	CASSPGTSGIMDTIYF
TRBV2	CASSEYRGEGYEQFF
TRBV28	CASRKGHNRSDQPQHF
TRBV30	CAWSLPTGLRLEAFF
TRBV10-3	CAISETDTGELFF
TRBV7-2	CASSPNPSGGANEQFF
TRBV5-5	CASSLGHPSRTEDEKLFF
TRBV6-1	CASSEGLPTEAFF
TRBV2	CASRLTKSGGYTF
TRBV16	CASSQWTSGKDYNEQFF
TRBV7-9	CASSLVGGENYGYTF
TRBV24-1	CATSDRDRVGYGYTF
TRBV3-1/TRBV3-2	CASSQVGQGQETQYF
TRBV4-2	CASSHPGQVVSPLHF